The clone carrying this T cell receptor (beta chain) has a count of ten or more. What it recognizes is unknown. These data belong to a study of Graves' ophthalmopathy and Graves' hyperthyroidism. Transcripts of RNA were the source for amplifying TCR beta CDR3 regions. First-round RT-PCR with HTBI primers preceded a second-round multiplex PCR. Using its own MiXCR run on the multiplex PCR reads, TCRdb lists one record per CDR3 protein. The profile shows approximately 1.2 million distinct CDR3 sequences, about two fifths of them singletons. The CDR3 totals 16 residues. Germline assignment: CDR1 LNHDA and CDR2 SQIVND (reference sequence). V was trimmed by 4 bases and J by 2 bases, leaving 15 bases between them. General study results and limits: Ophthalmopathy progression predictions by the model showed around 72% specificity and over 60% sensitivity.

The sequenced sample was peripheral blood or thyroid tissue (not recorded which). The clonotype was recovered from an adult man with Graves' hyperthyroidism. The chain couples TRBV19 to TRBJ1-5; D possibly corresponds to TRBD1 (5 bases). Written as DNA, the CDR3 is TGTGCCAGTAGTAGGGAATTCGGGGCACGCAATCAGCCCCAGCATTTT. Amino acids: CASSREFGARNQPQHF.